One and the same sample provided the 5 T cell receptor beta chains below, sequenced in a study of blood T cell repertoires in COVID-19. Only in-frame clones appear in the TCRdb table, and some are missing; sequencing was by immunoSEQ multiplex PCR. The table has some 230,000 clones, 84% seen once. Specimen: peripheral blood. Source of these receptors: a woman in her twenties or thirties who had recovered from COVID-19.

This chain links TRBV27 with TRBJ2-3, with a possible D match to TRBD1 (6 bases). This CDR3 contains 15 residues. Germline V lookup: CDR1 MNHEY, CDR2 SMNVEV (reference sequence). With 5 bases removed from V and 4 bases from J, the gap between germline ends came to 16 bases. CDR3 nucleotide sequence: TGTGCCAGCAGTAATCACAGGGATCCTCCAGATACGCAGTATTTT. It encodes CASSNHRDPPDTQYF.

This chain uses TRBV24-1 with TRBJ2-7; D may be TRBD1 (5 bases). Trimming cost V 0 bases and J 4 bases, with 12 bases left between them. From germline, CDR1 is KGHDR and CDR2 SFDVKD. The CDR3 loop spans 15 amino acids. Here the CDR3 DNA reads TGTGCCACCAGTGATTTGCAGGGTTCGCTATACGAGCAGTACTTC. It encodes CATSDLQGSLYEQYF.

This clone came up a few times. This chain joins TRBV7-6 and TRBJ2-1; D gene unclear. There are 17 residues in the CDR3. Germline loops: CDR1 SGHVS, CDR2 FNYEAQ. Between the trimmed V and J ends, which lost 5 bases and 0 bases, there was a span of 17 bases. The CDR3 loop reads CASSVRERGSSYNEQFF. CDR3 sequence (DNA): TGTGCCAGCAGCGTTAGAGAGCGAGGATCCTCCTACAATGAGCAGTTCTTC.

The chain has TRBV28 and TRBJ2-1, with 9 positions matching TRBD1. The germline gives CDR1 MDHEN, CDR2 SYDVKM. The CDR3 totals 13 residues. The CDR3 DNA reads TGTGTCACCGGGACAGGGATTCGGGATGAGCAGTTCTTC. It translates to CVTGTGIRDEQFF.

The J gene is TRBJ1-1, the V gene TRBV11-2; D might be TRBD1 (6 bases). This CDR3 has 15 amino acids. Trimming stripped 5 bases from V and 4 bases from J, with 17 bases between. CDR1 is SGHAT and CDR2 is FQNNGV in the germline V gene. CDR3 sequence reads: CASSHFRGAGTEAFF. Here the CDR3 DNA reads TGTGCCAGCAGCCACTTTCGGGGGGCCGGCACTGAAGCTTTCTTT.